This T cell receptor beta chain was captured by sequencing in a study of CD8+ T cells in alopecia areata. Study observations and caveats: Higher clonality and more expanded CD8+ clones appeared in lesional than normal scalp.

cDNA reverse transcribed from extracted RNA served as the sequencing template. The table came from immunoSEQ multiplex PCR; TCRdb's copy has only in-frame clones and leaves some out. The counts give 270,000 or so clones, none of them seen only once; 1.2% is held by the top ten. As regards this clone: The antigen remains undetermined. Any gene name here is a mouse gene name. The read falls 4 residues short of the CDR3 end, and the missing part is taken from the germline J gene.

Germline V gene sequence: CDR1 LGHNA, CDR2 YNLKQL (reference sequence). The CDR3 spans 13 residues. Researchers sorted pooled cutaneous lymph node cells on the basis of CD4, CD8alpha, NKG2D, NKG2ACE and other markers. Sequenced sample: CD4+ T cells sorted from a lymph node. The TCR was taken from a C3H/HeJ mouse with alopecia areata. The MHC haplotype of the strain is H2-k. The chain is built from TRBV5 and TRBJ2-7; D possibly corresponds to TRBD1 (5 bases). The CDR3 sequence is CASSQVQEYEQYF. The part of the CDR3 DNA that was read is TGTGCCAGCAGCCAAGTACAGGAGTAT.